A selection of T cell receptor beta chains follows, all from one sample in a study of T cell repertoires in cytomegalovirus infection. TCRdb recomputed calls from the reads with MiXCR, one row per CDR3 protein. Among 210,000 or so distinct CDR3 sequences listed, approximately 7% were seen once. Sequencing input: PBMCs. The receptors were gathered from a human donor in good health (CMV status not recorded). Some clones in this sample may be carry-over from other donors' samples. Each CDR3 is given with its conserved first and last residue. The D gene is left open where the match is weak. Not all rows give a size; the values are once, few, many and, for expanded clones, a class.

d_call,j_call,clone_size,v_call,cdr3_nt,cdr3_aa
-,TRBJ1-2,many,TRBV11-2,TGTGCCAGCAGCTTTCGAGGGCGGGATGGCTACACCTTC,CASSFRGRDGYTF
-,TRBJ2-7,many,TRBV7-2,TGTGCCAGCAGCTTACGACAGGTAAGCTCCTACGAGCAGTACTTC,CASSLRQVSSYEQYF
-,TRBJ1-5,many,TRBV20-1,TGCAGTGCTAGAGATTACAGAAGCAATCAGCCCCAGCATTTT,CSARDYRSNQPQHF
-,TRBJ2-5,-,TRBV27,TGTGCCAGCAGTCCCCGCGGAGGGGGCATGATAGAGACCCAGTACTTC,CASSPRGGGMIETQYF
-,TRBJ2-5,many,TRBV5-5,TGTGCCAGCAGCTCAGTCACGGCGTTCCAAGAGACCCAGTACTTC,CASSSVTAFQETQYF
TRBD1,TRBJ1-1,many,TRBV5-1,TGCGCCAGCAGCATCGGGACAGCCAACACTGAAGCTTTCTTT,CASSIGTANTEAFF
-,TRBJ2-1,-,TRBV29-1,TGCAGCGTTGCCTTAGGCGATGAGCAGTTCTTC,CSVALGDEQFF
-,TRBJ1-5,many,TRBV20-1,TGCAGTGCTAGATCGCTAGACGCGCATGGGAGCAATCAGCCCCAGCATTTT,CSARSLDAHGSNQPQHF
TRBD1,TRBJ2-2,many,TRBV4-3,TGCGCCAGCAGCCAAGAGGGACAGCCAGCGGTCACCGGGGAGCTGTTTTTT,CASSQEGQPAVTGELFF
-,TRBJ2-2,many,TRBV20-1,TGCAGTGCAACCCCGATAGGGAGGAACACCGGGGAGCTGTTTTTT,CSATPIGRNTGELFF
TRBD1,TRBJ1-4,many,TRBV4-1,TGCGCCAGCAGCCACCTCCAGGACAGGGATGAAAAACTGTTTTTT,CASSHLQDRDEKLFF
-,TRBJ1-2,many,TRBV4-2,TGTGCCAGCAGCCAAGATCGCGGGGGCCGGGGGTATGGCTACACCTTC,CASSQDRGGRGYGYTF
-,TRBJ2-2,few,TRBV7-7,TGTGCCAGCAGCTTGGGTGGGCAGGAGGTTATCGGGGAGCTGTTTTTT,CASSLGGQEVIGELFF
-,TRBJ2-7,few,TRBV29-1,TGCAGCGTTTGGGTTCAGGGAGGCTCCTACGAGCAGTACTTC,CSVWVQGGSYEQYF
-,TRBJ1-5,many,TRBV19,TGTGCCAGTAGTACCCCGGGGGGGGGACAGCCCCAGCATTTT,CASSTPGGGQPQHF
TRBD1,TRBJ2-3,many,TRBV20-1,TGCAGTGCGCCAGGGGGCGGGGGCACAGATACGCAGTATTTT,CSAPGGGGTDTQYF
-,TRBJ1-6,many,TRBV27,TGTGCCAGCAGTTTGGGAGGGCAGGGAAATTCACCCCTCCACTTT,CASSLGGQGNSPLHF
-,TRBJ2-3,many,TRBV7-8,TGTGCCAGCAGCTTAGCGTGGAGGGGACTCGGAGATACGCAGTATTTT,CASSLAWRGLGDTQYF
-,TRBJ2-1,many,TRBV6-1,TGTGCCAGCAGTCCGACGGCACAATCATACAATGAGCAGTTCTTC,CASSPTAQSYNEQFF
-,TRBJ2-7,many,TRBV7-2,TGTGCCAGCAGCTTATGGGGGGACGCGCTGTACTTC,CASSLWGDALYF
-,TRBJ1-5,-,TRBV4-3,TGCGCCAGCAGCCAAGATTATCGTACCCTAGGCCAGCCCCAGCATTTT,CASSQDYRTLGQPQHF
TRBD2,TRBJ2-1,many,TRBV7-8,TGTGCCAGCAGCTATCGGAGCGGGGGGGATGGTGAGCAGTTCTTC,CASSYRSGGDGEQFF
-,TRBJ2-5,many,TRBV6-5,TGTGCCAGCAGTTACTCAGGGACATCCCAGGAGACCCAGTACTTC,CASSYSGTSQETQYF
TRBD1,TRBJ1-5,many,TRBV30,TGTGCCTGGGGGGGACAGAACAATCAGCCCCAGCATTTT,CAWGGQNNQPQHF
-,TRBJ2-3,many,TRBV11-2,TGTGCCAGCAGCTTAGCTAGCGTAAGCACAGATACGCAGTATTTT,CASSLASVSTDTQYF
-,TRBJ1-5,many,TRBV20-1,TGCAGTGCTAAGTCTATGGACAGTCTCAATCAGCCCCAGCATTTT,CSAKSMDSLNQPQHF
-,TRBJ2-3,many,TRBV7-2,TGTGCCAGCAGCCCCGGGGTTGTGGCAGATACGCAGTATTTT,CASSPGVVADTQYF
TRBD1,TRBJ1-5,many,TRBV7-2,TGTGCCAGCAGCTTAGAGAGCAGGGGGCTGGGGCCCCAGCATTTT,CASSLESRGLGPQHF
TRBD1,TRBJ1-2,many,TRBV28,TGTGCCAGCAGTCCCCGACAGGGGCTAGGCTATGGCTACACCTTC,CASSPRQGLGYGYTF
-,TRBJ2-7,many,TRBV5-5,TGTGCCAGCAGCTCGCTCGGGGGGCCCTACGAGCAGTACTTC,CASSSLGGPYEQYF
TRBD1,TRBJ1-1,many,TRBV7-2,TGTGCCAGCACCGCACGGACAGGGCTTGAAGCTTTCTTT,CASTARTGLEAFF
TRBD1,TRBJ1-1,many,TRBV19,TGTGCCAGTAGATACGAAGACAGGGCGGTTGAAGCTTTCTTT,CASRYEDRAVEAFF
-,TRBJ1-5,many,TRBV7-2,TGTGCCAGCAGCCAGGGAGAAGTCGGGCAGCCCCAGCATTTT,CASSQGEVGQPQHF
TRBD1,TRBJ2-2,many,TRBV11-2,TGTGCCAGCAGCCCGGGACAGAGAACAAGACGGGAGCTGTTTTTT,CASSPGQRTRRELFF
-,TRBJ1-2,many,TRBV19,TGTGCCAGTAGTTCCCTCGGAGGGGAAGTGGGCTACACCTTC,CASSSLGGEVGYTF
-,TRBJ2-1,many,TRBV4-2,TGTGCCAGCAGCCAAGAATTCCAGTATGAGCAGTTCTTC,CASSQEFQYEQFF
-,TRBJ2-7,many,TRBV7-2,TGTGCCAGCAGCTTAGATCGGGACGAGCAGTACTTC,CASSLDRDEQYF
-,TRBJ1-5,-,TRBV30,TGTGCCTGGACCGGACAGCTTAGCAATCAGCCCCAGCATTTT,CAWTGQLSNQPQHF
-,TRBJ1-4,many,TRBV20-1,TGCAGTGCTAGCCCCCGGGACCTGAGGGAAAAACTGTTTTTT,CSASPRDLREKLFF
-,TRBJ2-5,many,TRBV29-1,TGCAGCGTTGCTTGGGAGACCCAGTACTTC,CSVAWETQYF
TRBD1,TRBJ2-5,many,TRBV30,TGTGCCTGGAGTTCGGGACAGGGTCGAAAGACCCAGTACTTC,CAWSSGQGRKTQYF
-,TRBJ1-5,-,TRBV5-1,TGCGCCAGCAGCCCCTCCGGGACGGATCAGCCCCAGCATTTT,CASSPSGTDQPQHF
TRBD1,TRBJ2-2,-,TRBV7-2,TGTGCCAGCAGCCGGGGACAGGGCGGCACCGGGGAGCTGGTTTTT,CASSRGQGGTGELVF
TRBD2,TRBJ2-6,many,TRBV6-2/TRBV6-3,TGTGCCAGCAGTTACTCGATCGCTAGAGCGGGGATCTCTGGGGCCAACGTCCTGACTTTC,CASSYSIARAGISGANVLTF
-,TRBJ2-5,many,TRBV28,TGTGCCAGCAGTTTAAATGTAGGGGGGCCATATTCCCAGTACTTC,CASSLNVGGPYSQYF
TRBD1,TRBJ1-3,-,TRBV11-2,TGTGCCAGCAGCCACTACGACTGGGACAGTCAAAACACCATATATTTT,CASSHYDWDSQNTIYF
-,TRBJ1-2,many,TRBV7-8,TGTGCCAGCGGGACGGAGTATGGCTACACCTTC,CASGTEYGYTF
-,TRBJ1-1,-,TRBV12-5,TGTGCTAGTGGTGAGAACACTGAAGCTTTCTTT,CASGENTEAFF